This T cell receptor (beta chain) emerged from a study of neurological immune-mediated disorders. This clonotype was seen many times. Trimming removed 0 bases from V and 3 bases from J, with 12 bases in between. The length of the CDR3 is 15 residues. Germline V lookup: CDR1 MNHEY, CDR2 SVGAGI. TCRdb re-called the 5' RACE reads through MiXCR, storing one row per CDR3 protein. The table shows more than 50,000 distinct CDR3 sequences, with about an eighth occurring only once. The sample comprised PBMCs. The chain links TRBV6-5 to TRBJ2-7; D is unclear. The sequence was obtained from a man in his 60s in good health. The CDR3 DNA sequence: TGTGCCAGCAGTTACTCGCTAGGGCGAAGCTACGAGCAGTACTTC. It encodes CASSYSLGRSYEQYF.